This TCR beta chain was identified in a study of blood T cell repertoires in COVID-19. Across the whole study: Sample material is recorded as cDNA or gDNA derived from T cells, B-cell-depleted T cells, or PBMCs.

In the authors' workflow: Estimation of nucleated cell counts relied on the amplification of reference gene primers. TCRdb keeps only in-frame clones here, not all; method: immunoSEQ multiplex PCR. The D gene and trimming were derived from the DNA, and the V and J assignments and clone size from that table. This sample carries 150,000 to 250,000 clones, roughly 94% of them seen once, and the ten largest clones take 0.7% to 0.8%. Specimen: peripheral blood. This sequence originates from a man aged 30 to 45 with COVID-19, enrolled during active disease.

The CDR3 loop is CASSLGRDRVNSPLHF. The CDR3 nucleotides read TGTGCCAGCAGTTTAGGCCGGGACAGGGTAAATTCACCCCTCCACTTT. The V and J genes are TRBV27 and TRBJ1-6; 9 bases fit TRBD1. J was trimmed by 7 bases and V by 2 bases; bases with no gene match: 6. The CDR3 is 16 amino acids. Germline CDR1 reads MNHEY; CDR2 reads SMNVEV (reference sequence).